Listed below are T cell receptor beta chains from one sample, sequenced in a study of tissue T cells after allogeneic stem cell transplantation. TCRdb's table, derived via immunoSEQ multiplex PCR, lists solely in-frame clones and lacks some. The table lists about 42,000 clones, 80% to 95% of them singletons. The source was blood, collected before transplantation. The receptors stem from a woman aged 40-69 years who later had graft-versus-host disease after an allogeneic stem cell transplant. Both conserved end residues are part of each CDR3. The D gene is left open where the match is weak. Size values are once, few and many counts, or a class for expanded clones, and some rows have none.

TRBV2	11	.	TRBJ2-1	.	CASSGDNEQFF	TGTGCCAGCAGTGGGGACAATGAGCAGTTCTTC
TRBV7-9	15	.	TRBJ2-5	.	CASSPRDPGIETQYF	TGTGCCAGCAGCCCGCGGGACCCGGGGATAGAGACCCAGTACTTC
TRBV5-1	15	.	TRBJ2-2	.	CASSRLLANTGELFF	TGCGCCAGCAGTCGACTACTAGCGAACACCGGGGAGCTGTTTTTT
TRBV7-2	17	.	TRBJ2-6	TRBD2	CASSLLAGNSGANVLTF	TGTGCCAGCAGCTTACTAGCGGGGAACTCTGGGGCCAACGTCCTGACTTTC
TRBV6-4	15	.	TRBJ1-2	TRBD1	CASKQDRGTNYGYTF	TGTGCCAGCAAACAAGACAGGGGAACTAACTATGGCTACACCTTC
TRBV6-2/TRBV6-3	13	.	TRBJ1-2	TRBD1	CASRPTGVGGYTF	TGTGCCAGCAGACCTACAGGGGTAGGCGGCTACACCTTC
TRBV18	16	.	TRBJ1-2	.	CASSPLRGGDDYGYTF	TGTGCCAGCTCACCATTAAGGGGAGGGGATGACTATGGCTACACCTTC
TRBV10-1	13	.	TRBJ2-2	.	CASKDSHTGELFF	TGCGCCAGCAAGGACTCACATACCGGGGAGCTGTTTTTT
TRBV4-3	18	.	TRBJ1-3	.	CASSPSVIPTLSGNTIYF	TGCGCCAGCAGCCCCTCTGTCATTCCAACCCTCTCTGGAAACACCATATATTTT
TRBV29-1	13	.	TRBJ1-1	.	CSVSDRPNTEAFF	TGCAGCGTTTCCGACAGGCCGAACACTGAAGCTTTCTTT
TRBV30	13	.	TRBJ2-7	.	CAWGHLFTYEQYF	TGTGCCTGGGGACACCTCTTCACCTACGAGCAGTACTTC
TRBV28	13	.	TRBJ1-5	.	CASSFTSNQPQHF	TGTGCCAGCAGTTTTACAAGCAATCAGCCCCAGCATTTT
TRBV19	15	.	TRBJ1-5	.	CASSPLTGTDQPQHF	TGTGCCAGTAGTCCCCTGACAGGAACGGATCAGCCCCAGCATTTT
TRBV4-2	14	.	TRBJ1-6	.	CASSQEVGNSPLHF	TGTGCCAGCAGCCAAGAAGTCGGGAATTCACCCCTCCACTTT
TRBV28	17	.	TRBJ2-7	TRBD2	CASSLSRLAGLFYEQYF	TGTGCCAGCAGTTTATCCCGACTAGCGGGGCTATTCTACGAGCAGTACTTC
TRBV7-9	15	.	TRBJ2-7	.	CASSSYRDILGEQYF	TGTGCCAGCAGCTCATACCGCGACATCCTTGGAGAGCAGTACTTC
TRBV30	11	.	TRBJ1-3	.	CAWNRGDTIYF	TGTGCCTGGAACCGGGGGGACACCATATATTTT
TRBV28	13	.	TRBJ2-1	.	CASSPTQGRGQFF	TGTGCCAGCAGCCCAACCCAGGGGAGGGGGCAGTTCTTC
TRBV7-3	13	.	TRBJ1-1	.	CASSATGNTEAFF	TGTGCCAGCAGCGCGACAGGGAACACTGAAGCTTTCTTT
TRBV9	13	.	TRBJ2-7	.	CASSVGSFHEQYF	TGTGCCAGCAGCGTAGGGAGCTTCCACGAGCAGTACTTC
TRBV24-1	18	.	TRBJ2-1	TRBD2	CATSDSLSAGTSYNEQFF	TGTGCCACCAGTGATTCCCTCTCAGCGGGAACCTCCTACAATGAGCAGTTCTTC
TRBV18	14	.	TRBJ1-5	.	CASSSSPPPQPQHF	TGTGCCAGCTCATCTTCTCCTCCGCCCCAGCCCCAGCATTTT
TRBV4-1	12	.	TRBJ2-7	.	CASSQDTGEQYF	TGCGCCAGCAGCCAAGATACGGGGGAGCAGTACTTC
TRBV18	14	.	TRBJ1-1	TRBD1	CASRTGQGGTEAFF	TGTGCCAGCCGGACCGGACAGGGCGGCACTGAAGCTTTCTTT
TRBV5-1	14	.	TRBJ2-7	TRBD1	CASSQGQGAYEQYF	TGCGCCAGCAGCCAGGGACAGGGCGCCTACGAGCAGTACTTC
TRBV3-1/TRBV3-2	17	few	TRBJ2-2	TRBD2	CASSQSGRSGGTGELFF	TGTGCCAGCAGCCAATCAGGGAGGAGCGGGGGGACCGGGGAGCTGTTTTTT
TRBV11-3	13	.	TRBJ2-7	.	CASRGHPFDEQYF	TGTGCCAGCAGAGGACACCCCTTTGACGAGCAGTACTTC
TRBV18	16	.	TRBJ2-1	TRBD2	CASSPRGLAGGNEQFF	TGTGCCAGCTCACCTCGAGGACTAGCGGGGGGCAATGAGCAGTTCTTC
TRBV7-2	15	.	TRBJ1-2	TRBD1	CASSLSGQENYGYTF	TGTGCCAGCAGTCTCTCGGGACAGGAAAACTATGGCTACACCTTC
TRBV18	13	.	TRBJ2-1	.	CASSRLENNEQFF	TGTGCCAGCTCACGCCTAGAGAACAATGAGCAGTTCTTC
TRBV19	18	.	TRBJ1-5	.	CASSMEPIQGTFNQPQHF	TGTGCCAGTAGTATGGAACCCATTCAGGGGACGTTTAACCAGCCCCAGCATTTT
TRBV11-2	18	.	TRBJ2-4	.	CASSFKMGGAQTKNIQYF	TGTGCCAGCAGCTTTAAGATGGGGGGCGCACAAACCAAAAACATTCAGTACTTC
TRBV3-1/TRBV3-2	13	once	TRBJ1-1	.	CASSQVTNTEAFF	TGTGCCAGCAGCCAAGTTACGAACACTGAAGCTTTCTTT
TRBV14	15	few	TRBJ2-4	.	CASSQDGGAKNIQYF	TGTGCCAGCAGCCAAGATGGGGGAGCCAAAAACATTCAGTACTTC
TRBV7-2	18	.	TRBJ2-3	TRBD2	CASSQISGLAGAGDTQYF	TGTGCCAGCAGCCAAATTTCCGGACTAGCGGGAGCGGGAGATACGCAGTATTTT
TRBV4-2	17	.	TRBJ2-2	TRBD2	CASSQLAGTSGTGELFF	TGTGCCAGCAGCCAACTGGCCGGGACTAGCGGCACCGGGGAGCTGTTTTTT
TRBV18	13	.	TRBJ1-1	.	CASSPTANTEAFF	TGTGCCAGCTCACCCACAGCGAACACTGAAGCTTTCTTT
TRBV7-2	15	.	TRBJ2-7	TRBD2	CASSLGSGLASGSKF	TGTGCCAGCAGCTTAGGTTCCGGACTAGCCAGTGGCTCGAAATTC
TRBV6-5	15	.	TRBJ1-2	TRBD1	CASSPTGGHGYGYTF	TGTGCCAGCAGTCCGACAGGGGGCCACGGCTATGGCTACACCTTC
TRBV19	17	once	TRBJ1-3	.	CASSTLSSQLSGNTIYF	TGTGCCAGTAGTACCCTCTCCTCCCAGCTCTCTGGAAACACCATATATTTT
TRBV2	14	few	TRBJ1-1	TRBD1	CARRTGTPNTEAFF	TGTGCCAGAAGGACAGGGACTCCGAACACTGAAGCTTTCTTT
TRBV7-2	16	.	TRBJ2-1	TRBD2	CASSSSPAGPGNEQFF	TGTGCCAGCAGCTCCAGTCCAGCGGGGCCGGGCAATGAGCAGTTCTTC
TRBV3-1/TRBV3-2	14	medium-sized	TRBJ1-5	.	CASSPFLTDQPQHF	TGTGCCAGCAGCCCCTTCTTGACGGATCAGCCCCAGCATTTT
TRBV18	14	.	TRBJ2-7	.	CASSPVTRYYEQYF	TGTGCCAGCTCACCGGTAACTAGGTACTACGAGCAGTACTTC
TRBV30	11	.	TRBJ1-2	.	CAWSVVGAYTF	TGTGCCTGGAGTGTGGTGGGGGCTTACACCTTC